The 28 T cell receptor beta chains below were found in one sample sequenced in a study of technical replicates of blood from a handful of donors. Clones were read by immunoSEQ multiplex PCR, and TCRdb kept only the in-frame ones, dropping some. The sample records 75,000 to 85,000 clones, roughly 95% being singletons. The sample comprised T cells isolated from PBMCs. The receptors derive from a human donor in good health.

The chain has TRBV19 and TRBJ2-3, with 8 bases aligning to TRBD2. The CDR3 is 15 residues long. The V segment lost 7 bases and the J segment 4 bases; nucleotides outside the gene matches: 10. From germline, CDR1 is LNHDA and CDR2 SQIVND (reference sequence). The DNA of the CDR3 is TGTGCCAGTACCATCAGCGGGGGTCTGGCAGATACGCAGTATTTT. Translated: CASTISGGLADTQYF.

This clone was recorded a few times. The gene calls are TRBV10-1 and TRBJ2-2; 7 bases line up with TRBD1. Germline V lookup: CDR1 WNHNN, CDR2 SYGVQD (reference sequence). V lost 2 bases, J lost 5 bases, and 5 bases stayed unmatched. The length of the CDR3 is 15 residues. The CDR3 loop reads CASSEGDRETGELFF. The CDR3 region has the DNA TGCGCCAGCAGTGAGGGAGACAGGGAGACCGGGGAGCTGTTTTTT.

The chain employs TRBV11-3 and TRBJ1-1; no firm D call. The V end was cut by 3 bases, the J end by 1 base, with 18 bases between. This CDR3 has 17 residues. Germline CDR1 SGHNT, CDR2 YENEEA. The CDR3 DNA is TGTGCCAGCAGCTTCTCTATGGGCCCTATCAAGAACACTGAAGCTTTCTTT. Its protein product is CASSFSMGPIKNTEAFF. The whole variable domain, remainder taken from reference TRBV11-3 and TRBJ1-1, is EAGVVQSPRYKIIEKKQPVAFWCNPISGHNTLYWYLQNLGQGPELLIRYENEEAVDDSQLPKDRFSAERLKGVDSTLKIQPAELGDSAVYLCASSFSMGPIKNTEAFFGQGTRLTVV.

The chain carries TRBV5-4 and TRBJ2-7; D unclear. V dropped 3 bases and J dropped 1 base, with 8 bases sitting between them. Germline V gene sequence: CDR1 SGHNT, CDR2 YYREEE (reference sequence). The CDR3 extends over 13 amino acids. The DNA for the CDR3 is TGTGCCAGCAGCTACGGAGATTCCTACGAGCAGTACTTC. Encoded protein: CASSYGDSYEQYF. Together with reference TRBV5-4 and TRBJ2-7, the CDR3 gives the full variable domain: ETGVTQSPTHLIKTRGQQVTLRCSSQSGHNTVSWYQQALGQGPQFIFQYYREEENGRGNFPPRFSGLQFPNYSSELNVNALELDDSALYLCASSYGDSYEQYFGPGTRLTVT.

This rearrangement joins TRBV28 to TRBJ1-2; D perhaps matches TRBD1 (5 bases). The CDR3 consists of 13 residues. Germline CDR1 reads MDHEN; CDR2 reads SYDVKM. The ends were cut back, 6 bases at V and 6 bases at J, with 14 bases in the middle. In nucleotides, the CDR3 is TGTGCCAGCAGCCCGCGGGCGGGGGATGGCTACACCTTC. Residues: CASSPRAGDGYTF.

This chain links TRBV7-3 with TRBJ1-1; no definite D call. Germline CDR1 is SGHTA and CDR2 is FQGTGA. V was shortened by 3 bases and J by 1 base, with 6 bases between the two germline ends. The CDR3 contains 13 residues. The CDR3 DNA follows: TGTGCCAGCAGCTTTTCAGGGAACACTGAAGCTTTCTTT. Its translation is CASSFSGNTEAFF.

The chain is built from TRBV27 and TRBJ2-7; perhaps TRBD2 as D (6 bases). The CDR3 runs to 14 residues. The V end was cut by 4 bases, the J end by 2 bases, with 12 bases between. Germline-derived CDR1 and CDR2 are MNHEY and SMNVEV (reference sequence). CDR3 in amino acids: CASSSHGTPYEQYF. Written as DNA, the CDR3 is TGTGCCAGCAGTTCCCACGGGACTCCCTACGAGCAGTACTTC.

The V and J genes are TRBV2 and TRBJ1-4, with TRBD1 as a possible D gene (5 bases). Germline V gene lookup returns CDR1 SNHLY and CDR2 FYNNEI. The CDR3 loop spans 12 amino acids. V was trimmed by 8 bases and J by 7 bases, leaving 11 bases between them. CDR3 nucleotide sequence: TGTGCCAGCGACAAGGGGTTTGAAAAACTGTTTTTT. This gives the protein CASDKGFEKLFF.

The chain uses TRBV7-9 and TRBJ2-3; tentatively, D is TRBD2 (6 bases). Germline CDR1 SEHNR, CDR2 FQNEAQ (reference sequence). V lost 11 bases and J 3 bases, leaving 9 bases between the germline ends. The CDR3 consists of 11 residues. The CDR3 sequence: CAPTSTDTQYF. The CDR3 DNA is TGTGCCCCGACTAGTACAGATACGCAGTATTTT. Full variable domain (outside the CDR3, taken from reference TRBV7-9 and TRBJ2-3): DTGVSQNPRHKITKRGQNVTFRCDPISEHNRLYWYRQTLGQGPEFLTYFQNEAQLEKSRLLSDRFSAERPKGSFSTLEIQRTEQGDSAMYLCAPTSTDTQYFGPGTRLTVL.

The chain is built from TRBV11-3 and TRBJ1-1, with 9 positions matching TRBD1. V was pared by 5 bases and J by 8 bases, with 9 bases of the junction left unmatched. Germline values: CDR1 SGHNT, CDR2 YENEEA. The CDR3 is made up of 14 amino acids. CDR3 DNA: TGTGCCAGCAGCGTTACAGGGGGCCGAATAGAAGCTTTCTTT. It specifies CASSVTGGRIEAFF.

This chain joins TRBV6-4 and TRBJ1-1, with 8 bases fitting TRBD1. V shed 8 bases and J 4 bases; nucleotides not matched to a gene: 6. The CDR3 runs 13 residues. The germline gives CDR1 MRHNA, CDR2 SNTAGT. The CDR3 loop is CASRDRRGTEAFF. CDR3 DNA: TGTGCCAGCCGGGACAGGAGGGGCACTGAAGCTTTCTTT.

This chain uses TRBV7-6 with TRBJ2-5, with 12 bases aligning to TRBD2. The V and J ends lost 5 bases and 5 bases, in that order; junction bases with no gene match: 18. This CDR3 is built from 19 residues. Germline V gene sequence: CDR1 SGHVS, CDR2 FNYEAQ. The CDR3, as DNA: TGTGCCAGCAGCCTGTACACTAGCGGGGGGACCTACCACAAGGAGACCCAGTACTTC. Translated: CASSLYTSGGTYHKETQYF.

The V call is TRBV20-1, the J call TRBJ2-1; the match to TRBD1 covers 7 bases. The germline V gene has CDR1 DFQATT and CDR2 SNEGSKA (reference sequence). The CDR3 runs to 11 residues. V dropped 5 bases and J dropped 7; count of bases not matched to a gene: 2. The CDR3 nucleotides are TGCAGTGCTGACAGGGTAAATGAGCAGTTCTTC. This sequence encodes CSADRVNEQFF.

This chain links TRBV6-1 with TRBJ2-7; no firm D call. CDR3 length: 15 residues. V dropped 5 bases and J dropped 2 bases, with 16 bases sitting between them. Per the germline V gene, CDR1 is MNHNS and CDR2 is SASEGT. The CDR3 DNA reads TGTGCCAGCAGTCTCATAGGAGTCTTCACCTACGAGCAGTACTTC. Protein: CASSLIGVFTYEQYF.

The chain combines TRBV7-9 with TRBJ2-1; 13 bases line up with TRBD2. Losses at the gene ends were 5 bases for V and 5 bases for J; bases not matched to a gene: 9. CDR1 and CDR2 from the germline V gene are SEHNR and FQNEAQ (reference sequence). This CDR3 has 17 residues. CDR3 nucleotide sequence: TGTGCCAGCAGCAAACTAGCGGGAGGGCCGGGGGACAATGAGCAGTTCTTC. Amino acids: CASSKLAGGPGDNEQFF.

The rearrangement joins TRBV30 to TRBJ2-7, with D uncertain. The germline V gene has CDR1 GTSNPN and CDR2 SVGIG (reference sequence). This CDR3 region has 14 residues. V lost 4 bases, J lost 5 bases, and 18 bases lay in between. CDR3: CAWNSVVLPDEQYF. CDR3 nucleotides: TGTGCCTGGAATTCTGTCGTACTTCCTGACGAGCAGTACTTC.

This clone was found once. The chain links TRBV7-8 to TRBJ2-3; 8 bases line up with TRBD1. Germline CDR1 and CDR2: SGHVS and FQNEAQ. The CDR3 length is 17 residues. Germline trimming cut 3 bases from V and 5 bases from J; bases unmatched to any gene: 13. CDR3 residues: CASSFKPGTGFEDTQYF. In DNA form, the CDR3 reads TGTGCCAGCAGCTTCAAACCCGGGACAGGATTTGAAGATACGCAGTATTTT. Full variable domain (outside the CDR3, taken from reference TRBV7-8 and TRBJ2-3): GAGVSQSPRYKVAKRGQDVALRCDPISGHVSLFWYQQALGQGPEFLTYFQNEAQLDKSGLPSDRFFAERPEGSVSTLKIQRTQQEDSAVYLCASSFKPGTGFEDTQYFGPGTRLTVL.

V and J are TRBV19 and TRBJ1-2, with 11 bases aligning to TRBD1. V was pared by 4 bases and J by 8 bases, with 9 bases of the junction left unmatched. The CDR3 runs 15 residues. Germline CDR1 is LNHDA and CDR2 is SQIVND (reference sequence). CDR3: CASSNTGQGAGGYTF. The CDR3 nucleotides read TGTGCCAGTAGTAACACCGGACAGGGGGCCGGAGGCTACACCTTC.

In its sample, this clone was seen once. The rearrangement joins TRBV7-9 to TRBJ1-2, with D unresolved. Germline CDR1 SEHNR, CDR2 FQNEAQ (reference sequence). The CDR3 loop spans 14 amino acids. V lost 0 bases and J 5 bases, leaving 10 bases between the germline ends. CDR3 region: CASSLASPPYGYTF. CDR3 DNA: TGTGCCAGCAGCTTAGCGTCCCCCCCGTATGGCTACACCTTC. Full variable domain (outside the CDR3, taken from reference TRBV7-9 and TRBJ1-2): DTGVSQNPRHKITKRGQNVTFRCDPISEHNRLYWYRQTLGQGPEFLTYFQNEAQLEKSRLLSDRFSAERPKGSFSTLEIQRTEQGDSAMYLCASSLASPPYGYTFGSGTRLTVV.

The CDR3 region has the DNA TGTGCCAGCAGCCAATCCTCCCACCGAGTCGGCTATGGCTACACCTTC. As protein: CASSQSSHRVGYGYTF. This chain connects TRBV16 to TRBJ1-2; no firm D call. The CDR3 extends over 16 amino acids. Trimming removed 0 bases from V and 4 bases from J, with 15 bases in between. Germline lookup yields CDR1 KGHSY and CDR2 FQNENV.

This rearrangement joins TRBV4-1 to TRBJ2-1; perhaps TRBD2 as D (6 bases). Trimming took off 1 base at V and 8 bases at J, with 18 bases between the two ends. The CDR3 is 16 amino acids. Germline CDR1 is MGHRA and CDR2 is YSYEKL. In DNA, the CDR3 is TGCGCCAGCAGCCAAGTTGCGGGGAGTTTCGTCGATGAGCAGTTCTTC. Translated, it gives CASSQVAGSFVDEQFF.

This clone was detected once. The V call is TRBV6-6, the J call TRBJ1-5; 10 nucleotides agree with TRBD1. The junction had 1 base not matched to a gene; V was cut back by 7 bases and J by 4 bases. The CDR3 length is 13 residues. CDR1 is MNHNY, CDR2 SVGAGI, per germline (reference sequence). The CDR3 sequence: CASKDRGNQPQHF. DNA for the CDR3: TGTGCCAGCAAGGACAGGGGGAATCAGCCCCAGCATTTT.

This rearrangement joins TRBV27 to TRBJ2-1, with 10 positions matching TRBD1. Germline assignment: CDR1 MNHEY and CDR2 SMNVEV (reference sequence). This CDR3 is built from 15 residues. Trimming removed 6 bases from V and 6 bases from J; junction bases left unmatched: 8. CDR3: CASRTGTGVSNEQFF. The CDR3 bases are TGTGCCAGCAGAACCGGGACAGGGGTGTCCAATGAGCAGTTCTTC.

This chain joins TRBV10-1 and TRBJ1-3, with D possibly being TRBD1 (5 bases). This CDR3 has 15 amino acids. Germline CDR1 is WNHNN and CDR2 is SYGVQD (reference sequence). V was pared by 9 bases and J by 4 bases, with 19 bases between. The CDR3 DNA follows: TGCGCCAGTTCTGATTCAGGGATACAAGGAAACACCATATATTTT. It yields the protein CASSDSGIQGNTIYF.

J is TRBJ1-1 and V is TRBV27; D perhaps matches TRBD1 (5 bases). V dropped 1 base and J dropped 1 base, with 16 bases sitting between them. The CDR3 runs to 17 residues. The germline CDR1 and CDR2 sequences are MNHEY and SMNVEV (reference sequence). The CDR3 coding sequence is TGTGCCAGCAGTTTATATGGGGCACGTTTGGAGAACACTGAAGCTTTCTTT. It encodes CASSLYGARLENTEAFF.

The chain combines TRBV2 with TRBJ1-4; D is unclear. The V end lost 3 bases, the J end lost 7 bases, and 12 bases lay between the germline ends. The CDR3 has 14 residues. Germline V lookup: CDR1 SNHLY, CDR2 FYNNEI. CDR3 DNA sequence: TGTGCCAGCAGTGAGTTTAGCCGGGGTGAAAAACTGTTTTTT. It codes for CASSEFSRGEKLFF.

The gene calls are TRBV11-2 and TRBJ2-2; TRBD1 is a possible D gene (6 bases). Trimming took off 1 base at V and 5 bases at J, with 17 bases between the two ends. Germline values: CDR1 SGHAT, CDR2 FQNNGV. The length of the CDR3 is 17 residues. The CDR3 protein is CASSLGSWDKSTGELFF. Written as DNA, the CDR3 is TGTGCCAGCAGCTTAGGATCCTGGGACAAAAGTACCGGGGAGCTGTTTTTT. Full variable domain (remainder filled in from reference TRBV11-2 and TRBJ2-2): EAGVAQSPRYKIIEKRQSVAFWCNPISGHATLYWYQQILGQGPKLLIQFQNNGVVDDSQLPKDRFSAERLKGVDSTLKIQPAKLEDSAVYLCASSLGSWDKSTGELFFGEGSRLTVL.

V is TRBV29-1 and J is TRBJ1-1; 8 nucleotides agree with TRBD1. V lost 6 bases to trimming and J lost 0 bases; unmatched junction nucleotides: 3. Germline CDR1 and CDR2: SQVTM and ANQGSEA. The CDR3 has 13 amino acids. CDR3 protein: CSVRTGLNTEAFF. CDR3 DNA sequence: TGCAGCGTGAGGACAGGGCTGAACACTGAAGCTTTCTTT.